Below are 4 T cell receptor beta chains sequenced from a single sample in a study of blood T cell repertoires in COVID-19. This table comes from immunoSEQ multiplex PCR, and its TCRdb copy is limited to in-frame clones, with some not included. In the table there are over 95,000 clones, 70% to 90% of which are singletons. The specimen sequenced was peripheral blood. The receptors here all came from a woman in her 70s who had recovered from COVID-19.

This chain uses TRBV7-2 with TRBJ1-2; no firm D call. Trimming left V 4 bases short and J 5 bases short, with 8 bases between. From germline, CDR1 is SGHTA and CDR2 FQGNSA. The length of the CDR3 is 12 residues. In DNA, the CDR3 is TGTGCCAGCAGCTCCGCGGGGTATGGCTACACCTTC. Its protein is CASSSAGYGYTF.

This chain connects TRBV19 to TRBJ1-5; D remains ambiguous. There are 15 residues in the CDR3. Germline CDR1 is LNHDA and CDR2 is SQIVND (reference sequence). V shed 5 bases and J shed 3 bases, with 14 bases lying between them. The CDR3 sequence is CASSSPGIPNQPQHF. CDR3 bases: TGTGCCAGTAGTTCTCCGGGGATCCCCAATCAGCCCCAGCATTTT.

The V call is TRBV15, the J call TRBJ2-2; TRBD2 agrees at 7 bases. This CDR3 is 16 amino acids long. The germline CDR1 and CDR2 sequences are LNHNV and YYDKDF (reference sequence). Unmatched junction bases numbered 8, after V lost 5 bases and J lost 2 bases. This CDR3 reads CATSRNLAANTGELFF. CDR3 nucleotide sequence: TGTGCCACCAGCCGAAATCTAGCGGCAAACACCGGGGAGCTGTTTTTT.

The CDR3 coding sequence is TGTGCCAGCAGCCAAGATCAGGGGCAGGGCCCTAAAAGGGAGACCCAGTACTTC. Protein product: CASSQDQGQGPKRETQYF. This chain links TRBV4-2 with TRBJ2-5, with D possibly matching TRBD1 (6 bases). Germline values: CDR1 LGHNA, CDR2 YNFKEQ. V was pared by 0 bases and J by 5 bases, with 22 bases between. This CDR3 contains 18 residues.